The 22 T cell receptor beta chains given below trace back to one sample, sequenced in a study of B cell selection in AIRE deficiency. Conventional CD4 T cells were sorted as CD4+CD127+ cells. This table comes from immunoSEQ multiplex PCR, and its TCRdb copy is limited to in-frame clones, with some not included. The repertoire holds 22,000 or so clones, 97% seen once, with around 0.31% in the top ten. The sample was conventional CD4+ T cells sorted from PBMCs. These receptors came from a human donor with AIRE deficiency.

The CDR3 is CATGPRLTDGYTF. The CDR3 DNA sequence: TGTGCCACCGGACCCCGATTGACAGATGGCTACACCTTC. The chain is built from TRBV27 and TRBJ1-2, with D maybe TRBD1 (5 bases). The germline CDR1 and CDR2 sequences are MNHEY and SMNVEV (reference sequence). This CDR3 has 13 residues. V was clipped by 10 bases and J by 6 bases, with 18 bases between them.

The genes are TRBV7-2 and TRBJ1-1; no reliable D call. The CDR3 is 13 residues long. V was cut by 2 bases and J by 5 bases, with 9 bases left in between. The germline V gene encodes CDR1 SGHTA and CDR2 FQGNSA. The DNA for the CDR3 is TGTGCCAGCAGCTTATCAGGCGGGACTGAAGCTTTCTTT. This gives the protein CASSLSGGTEAFF. Variable domain in full (rest from reference TRBV7-2 and TRBJ1-1): GAGVSQSPSNKVTEKGKDVELRCDPISGHTALYWYRQSLGQGLEFLIYFQGNSAPDKSGLPSDRFSAERTGGSVSTLTIQRTQQEDSAVYLCASSLSGGTEAFFGQGTRLTVV.

The CDR3 is CAWRRQSDTQYF. In nucleotides, the CDR3 is TGTGCCTGGAGGAGGCAGTCAGATACGCAGTATTTT. V usage is TRBV30 and J usage is TRBJ2-3, with no clear D. V lost 3 bases to trimming and J lost 4 bases, with 8 bases between them. Germline assignment: CDR1 GTSNPN and CDR2 SVGIG (reference sequence). The CDR3 sequence is 12 residues long.

The chain employs TRBV10-3 and TRBJ2-7; 7 positions match TRBD2. Germline trimming cut 4 bases from V and 2 bases from J; bases unmatched to any gene: 8. This CDR3 comprises 15 residues. CDR1 and CDR2 from the germline V gene are ENHRY and SYGVKD. The CDR3 DNA reads as TGTGCCATCAGTGGGGGCGGGAGACGAACCTACGAGCAGTACTTC. Translated: CAISGGGRRTYEQYF.

The chain carries TRBV7-8 and TRBJ1-5; D gene ambiguous. The CDR3 spans 14 residues. V was clipped by 2 bases and J by 7 bases, with 12 bases between them. The V gene's germline CDR1 is SGHVS and CDR2 FQNEAQ. The CDR3 reads CASSLIIGGQPQHF. CDR3 DNA sequence: TGTGCCAGCAGCTTAATCATCGGCGGCCAGCCCCAGCATTTT.

V is TRBV5-1 and J is TRBJ2-1; 10 bases align to TRBD2. The CDR3 runs to 15 residues. V shed 4 bases and J 5 bases; nucleotides not matched to a gene: 6. CDR1 is SGHRS and CDR2 is YFSETQ in the germline V gene. The chain's CDR3 is CASSVLAGSHNEQFF. The CDR3 bases are TGCGCCAGCAGCGTACTAGCGGGGAGTCACAATGAGCAGTTCTTC.

The J gene is TRBJ1-2, the V gene TRBV28, with D unclear. Germline lookup yields CDR1 MDHEN and CDR2 SYDVKM. Between the trimmed V and J ends, which lost 5 bases and 2 bases, there was a span of 9 bases. The CDR3 length is 13 residues. CDR3 nucleotides: TGTGCCAGCAGTATACCGACGAACTATGGCTACACCTTC. As protein: CASSIPTNYGYTF.

The chain has TRBV4-3 and TRBJ2-3; D unresolved. Trimming took 1 base from V and 7 from J, leaving 6 bases between them. The CDR3 totals 12 residues. Germline assignment: CDR1 LGHNA and CDR2 YSLEER. CDR3 nucleotides: TGCGCCAGCAGCCAAGTCAGGAATACGCAGTATTTT. It is translated as CASSQVRNTQYF.

V gene TRBV7-8 combines with J gene TRBJ2-1, with D perhaps TRBD1 or TRBD2 (6 bases each). Germline CDR1 reads SGHVS; CDR2 reads FQNEAQ. The CDR3 extends over 14 amino acids. V lost 6 bases to trimming and J lost 4 bases, with 13 bases between them. The DNA for the CDR3 is TGTGCCAGCAGGAAGGGGGGTTATTACAATGAGCAGTTCTTC. Protein sequence: CASRKGGYYNEQFF.

The chain couples TRBV10-3 to TRBJ2-3, with D tentatively TRBD1 (6 bases). The CDR3 runs 14 residues. V was clipped by 10 bases and J by 3 bases, with 17 bases between them. Germline CDR1 ENHRY, CDR2 SYGVKD. The CDR3 DNA reads TGTGCCACAAAACCGGGACACGAAACAGATACGCAGTATTTT. Translation gives CATKPGHETDTQYF.

This chain uses TRBV18 with TRBJ1-2; D unresolved. Germline V gene lookup returns CDR1 KGHSH and CDR2 LQKENI. This CDR3 has 14 residues. With 1 base removed from V and 2 bases from J, the gap between germline ends came to 8 bases. The CDR3 sequence: CASSPRQANYGYTF. CDR3 DNA: TGTGCCAGCTCACCACGGCAGGCCAACTATGGCTACACCTTC. The whole variable domain, filled in from reference TRBV18 and TRBJ1-2, reads NAGVMQNPRHLVRRRGQEARLRCSPMKGHSHVYWYRQLPEEGLKFMVYLQKENIIDESGMPKERFSAEFPKEGPSILRIQQVVRGDSAAYFCASSPRQANYGYTFGSGTRLTVV.

The chain recombines TRBV7-9 with TRBJ2-1, with 7 bases that match TRBD2. With V trimmed by 4 bases and J by 0 bases, 9 bases remained unmatched. Looked up from germline, CDR1 is SEHNR and CDR2 is FQNEAQ (reference sequence). This CDR3 region has 17 residues. The CDR3 DNA is TGTGCCAGCAGCTCGGTGGGGCGGGGGAGCTCCTACAATGAGCAGTTCTTC. Amino acids: CASSSVGRGSSYNEQFF.

The rearrangement joins TRBV7-2 to TRBJ2-7, with 13 bases identical to TRBD2. From germline, CDR1 is SGHTA and CDR2 FQGNSA. The CDR3 covers 16 residues. J gave up 9 bases and V 5 bases, and 13 bases lay outside the gene matches. The CDR3 region is CASSASGTSGNLGQYF. The DNA of the CDR3 is TGTGCCAGCAGCGCCTCCGGGACTAGCGGGAACCTAGGGCAGTACTTC.

The chain is built from TRBV11-3 and TRBJ1-6; the D gene is possibly TRBD1 (6 bases). The V gene lost 6 bases and the J gene lost 7 bases, with 16 bases spanning the gap. The length of the CDR3 is 15 residues. CDR1 SGHNT and CDR2 YENEEA come from the germline V gene. The CDR3 DNA follows: TGTGCCAGCAGAGGGCCCGGGACACCAAATTCACCCCTCCACTTT. Translation: CASRGPGTPNSPLHF.

This chain links TRBV10-3 with TRBJ1-1; TRBD1 matches 8 bases. The V and J ends lost 5 bases and 8 bases, in that order; junction bases with no gene match: 4. Looked up from germline, CDR1 is ENHRY and CDR2 is SYGVKD. The length of the CDR3 is 12 residues. The CDR3 reads CAISQRDREAFF. The CDR3 DNA reads TGTGCCATCAGTCAGAGGGACAGGGAAGCTTTCTTT.

The J gene is TRBJ2-1, the V gene TRBV18; 7 nucleotides agree with TRBD2. Trimming at V came to 6 bases and at J to 4 bases, leaving 18 bases not matched to a gene. The germline V gene has CDR1 KGHSH and CDR2 LQKENI. This CDR3 region has 18 residues. CDR3 DNA: TGTGCCAGCTCTAACCGACGCGGAGCGGGACTATCGTACAATGAGCAGTTCTTC. This codes for CASSNRRGAGLSYNEQFF. Supplemented by reference TRBV18 and TRBJ2-1, the full variable domain reads NAGVMQNPRHLVRRRGQEARLRCSPMKGHSHVYWYRQLPEEGLKFMVYLQKENIIDESGMPKERFSAEFPKEGPSILRIQQVVRGDSAAYFCASSNRRGAGLSYNEQFFGPGTRLTVL.

The rearrangement links TRBV7-3 to TRBJ2-1, with 8 bases fitting TRBD2. J was trimmed by 8 bases and V by 3 bases; bases with no gene match: 6. In germline, CDR1 is SGHTA, CDR2 FQGTGA. This CDR3 is built from 14 residues. The CDR3 loop is CASSFQRESYEQFF. In DNA, the CDR3 is TGTGCCAGCAGCTTCCAGCGGGAGAGTTATGAGCAGTTCTTC.

The chain is built from TRBV29-1 and TRBJ2-7; perhaps TRBD1 as D (6 bases). V was trimmed by 4 bases and J by 2 bases, leaving 9 bases between them. The CDR3 is 12 residues long. The germline gives CDR1 SQVTM, CDR2 ANQGSEA. CDR3: CSVGKGAYEQYF. The CDR3 DNA is TGCAGCGTTGGAAAGGGGGCCTACGAGCAGTACTTC.

The chain joins TRBV20-1 to TRBJ1-1; unclear D gene. CDR1 DFQATT and CDR2 SNEGSKA come from the germline V gene (reference sequence). V shed 3 bases and J shed 4 bases, with 6 bases lying between them. The CDR3 loop spans 11 amino acids. The CDR3 region has the DNA TGCAGTGCTAGGAACCCCACTGAAGCTTTCTTT. This encodes CSARNPTEAFF.

The chain combines TRBV15 with TRBJ2-3, with 8 bases matching TRBD2. V trimming: 1 base; J trimming: 8 bases; junction bases outside the gene matches: 5. The CDR3 loop spans 14 amino acids. The germline CDR1 and CDR2 sequences are LNHNV and YYDKDF (reference sequence). The CDR3 protein is CATSRALAETTQYF. The DNA of the CDR3 is TGTGCCACCAGCAGAGCACTAGCGGAGACTACGCAGTATTTT.

The chain couples TRBV5-4 to TRBJ2-2; 10 nucleotides match TRBD1. CDR1 SGHNT and CDR2 YYREEE come from the germline V gene (reference sequence). The CDR3 has 15 residues. V lost 4 bases to trimming and J lost 3 bases; unmatched junction nucleotides: 3. The CDR3 protein is CASSVDRGHTGELFF. The CDR3 nucleotides are TGTGCCAGCAGCGTTGACAGGGGGCACACCGGGGAGCTGTTTTTT.

The chain links TRBV6-6 to TRBJ1-4, with 8 bases fitting TRBD1. CDR3 length equals 15 residues. The V and J ends lost 2 bases and 8 bases, in that order; junction bases with no gene match: 7. Germline values: CDR1 MNHNY, CDR2 SVGAGI (reference sequence). CDR3 in amino acids: CASSYRTGLKEKLFF. Written as DNA, the CDR3 is TGTGCCAGCAGTTACAGGACAGGGCTGAAGGAAAAACTGTTTTTT.